This section outlines one T cell receptor beta chain sequence together with its context. This specimen comes from a study of T cell responses to AZD1222 COVID-19 vaccine. Looked up from germline, CDR1 is MNHEY and CDR2 is SVGAGI. The CDR3 has 15 residues. V dropped 6 bases and J dropped 3 bases, with 18 bases sitting between them. Only in-frame clones appear in the TCRdb table, and some are missing; sequencing was by immunoSEQ multiplex PCR. This sample has about 140,000 clones, with about 93% found just once. The receptor was isolated from an adult in good health. The sample was peripheral blood, taken on day 0 of AZD1222 vaccination. The chain is built from TRBV6-5 and TRBJ2-7; the D gene is possibly TRBD2 (6 bases). Here the CDR3 reads CASSHGGVEHYEQYF. The CDR3 DNA follows: TGTGCCAGCAGCCACGGAGGGGTGGAGCACTACGAGCAGTACTTC.